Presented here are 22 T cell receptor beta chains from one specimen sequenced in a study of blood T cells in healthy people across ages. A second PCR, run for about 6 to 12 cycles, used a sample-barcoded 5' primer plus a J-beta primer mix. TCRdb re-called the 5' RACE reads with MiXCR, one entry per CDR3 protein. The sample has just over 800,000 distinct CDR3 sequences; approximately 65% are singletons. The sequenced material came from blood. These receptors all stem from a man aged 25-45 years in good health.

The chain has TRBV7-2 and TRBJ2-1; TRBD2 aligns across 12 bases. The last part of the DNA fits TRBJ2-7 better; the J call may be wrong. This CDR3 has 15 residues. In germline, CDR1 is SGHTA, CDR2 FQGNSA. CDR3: CASRPSGGAKNEQYF. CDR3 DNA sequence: TGTGCCAGCAGACCTAGCGGGGGGGCCAAAAATGAGCAGTACTTC.

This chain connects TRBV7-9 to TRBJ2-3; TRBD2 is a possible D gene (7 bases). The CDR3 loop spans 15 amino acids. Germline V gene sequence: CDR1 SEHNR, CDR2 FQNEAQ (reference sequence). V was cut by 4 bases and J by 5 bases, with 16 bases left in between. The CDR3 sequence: CASSSARGQGDTQYF. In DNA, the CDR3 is TGTGCCAGCAGCTCTGCGCGGGGGCAGGGAGATACGCAGTATTTT.

CDR3 protein: CASSRQRGAYEQYF. DNA of the CDR3: TGCGCCAGCAGCCGGCAAAGGGGGGCCTACGAGCAGTACTTC. This chain uses TRBV4-3 with TRBJ2-7; D assignment may be TRBD1 or TRBD2 (6 bases each). Germline V gene lookup returns CDR1 LGHNA and CDR2 YSLEER. This CDR3 contains 14 residues. Trimming took 4 bases from V and 2 from J, leaving 12 bases between them.

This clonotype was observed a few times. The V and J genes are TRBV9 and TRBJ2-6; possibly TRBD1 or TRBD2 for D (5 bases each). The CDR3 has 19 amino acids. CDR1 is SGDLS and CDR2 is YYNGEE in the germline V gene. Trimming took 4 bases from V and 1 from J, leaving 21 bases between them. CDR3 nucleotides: TGTGCCAGCAGCTCCCGGTCGTCGGGACCGTCATCTGGGGCCAACGTCCTGACTTTC. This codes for CASSSRSSGPSSGANVLTF.

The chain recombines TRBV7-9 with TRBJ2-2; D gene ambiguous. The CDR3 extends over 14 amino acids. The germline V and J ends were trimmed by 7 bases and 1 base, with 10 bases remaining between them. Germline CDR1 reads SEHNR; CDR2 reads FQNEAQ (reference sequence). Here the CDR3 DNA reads TGTGCCAGCACCACCCTTAGGAACACCGGGGAGCTGTTTTTT. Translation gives CASTTLRNTGELFF.

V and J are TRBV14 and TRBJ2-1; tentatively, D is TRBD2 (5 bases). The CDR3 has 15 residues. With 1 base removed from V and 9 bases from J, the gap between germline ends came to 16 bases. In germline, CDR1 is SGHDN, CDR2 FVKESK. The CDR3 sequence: CASSQVRSVTSEQFF. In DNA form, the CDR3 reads TGTGCCAGCAGCCAAGTCCGAAGCGTTACTAGTGAGCAGTTCTTC. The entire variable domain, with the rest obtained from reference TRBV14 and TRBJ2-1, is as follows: EAGVTQFPSHSVIEKGQTVTLRCDPISGHDNLYWYRRVMGKEIKFLLHFVKESKQDESGMPNNRFLAERTGGTYSTLKVQPAELEDSGVYFCASSQVRSVTSEQFFGPGTRLTVL.

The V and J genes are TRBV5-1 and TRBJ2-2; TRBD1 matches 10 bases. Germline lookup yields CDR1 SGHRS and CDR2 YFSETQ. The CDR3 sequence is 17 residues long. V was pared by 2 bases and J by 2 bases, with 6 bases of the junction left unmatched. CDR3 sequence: CASSLRQGAPNTGELFF. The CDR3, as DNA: TGCGCCAGCAGCTTAAGACAGGGGGCTCCTAACACCGGGGAGCTGTTTTTT.

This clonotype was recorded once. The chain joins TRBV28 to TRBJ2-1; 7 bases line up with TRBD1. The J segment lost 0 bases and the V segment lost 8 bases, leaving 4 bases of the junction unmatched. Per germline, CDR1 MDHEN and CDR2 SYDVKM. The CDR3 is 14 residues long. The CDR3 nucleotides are TGTGCCAGCTGGGACAGATTCTCCTACAATGAGCAGTTCTTC. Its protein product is CASWDRFSYNEQFF. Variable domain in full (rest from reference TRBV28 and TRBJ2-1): DVKVTQSSRYLVKRTGEKVFLECVQDMDHENMFWYRQDPGLGLRLIYFSYDVKMKEKGDIPEGYSVSREKKERFSLILESASTNQTSMYLCASWDRFSYNEQFFGPGTRLTVL.

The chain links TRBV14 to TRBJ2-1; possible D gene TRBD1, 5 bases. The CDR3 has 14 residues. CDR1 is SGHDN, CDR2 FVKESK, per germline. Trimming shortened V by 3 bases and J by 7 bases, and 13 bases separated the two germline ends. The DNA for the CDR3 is TGTGCCAGCAGCCAGATGGGCAGGGCAAATGAGCAGTTCTTC. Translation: CASSQMGRANEQFF.

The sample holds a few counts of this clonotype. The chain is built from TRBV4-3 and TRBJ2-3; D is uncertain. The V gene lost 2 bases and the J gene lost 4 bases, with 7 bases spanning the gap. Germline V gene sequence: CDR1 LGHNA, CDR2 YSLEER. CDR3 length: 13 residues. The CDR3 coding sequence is TGCGCCAGCAGCCAACTAGTCTCAGATACGCAGTATTTT. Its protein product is CASSQLVSDTQYF.

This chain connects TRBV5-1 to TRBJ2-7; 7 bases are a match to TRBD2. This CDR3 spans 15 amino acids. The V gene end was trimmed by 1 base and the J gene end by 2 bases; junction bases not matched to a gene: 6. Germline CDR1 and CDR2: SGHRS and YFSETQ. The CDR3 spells CASSLFIGGTYEQYF. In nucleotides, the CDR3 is TGCGCCAGCAGCTTGTTTATCGGGGGGACCTACGAGCAGTACTTC.

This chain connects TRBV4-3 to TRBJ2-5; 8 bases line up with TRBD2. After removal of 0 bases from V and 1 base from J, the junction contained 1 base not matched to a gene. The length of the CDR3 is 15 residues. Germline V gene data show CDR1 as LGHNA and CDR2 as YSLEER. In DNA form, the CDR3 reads TGCGCCAGCAGCCAAGAACTAGCGGCCCAAGAGACCCAGTACTTC. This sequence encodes CASSQELAAQETQYF.

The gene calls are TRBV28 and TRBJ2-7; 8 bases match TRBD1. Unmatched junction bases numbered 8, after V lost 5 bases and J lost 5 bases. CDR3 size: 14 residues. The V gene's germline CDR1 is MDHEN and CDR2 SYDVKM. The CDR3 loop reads CASSLGQGYHEQYF. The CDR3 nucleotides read TGTGCCAGCAGTCTCGGACAGGGTTACCACGAGCAGTACTTC.

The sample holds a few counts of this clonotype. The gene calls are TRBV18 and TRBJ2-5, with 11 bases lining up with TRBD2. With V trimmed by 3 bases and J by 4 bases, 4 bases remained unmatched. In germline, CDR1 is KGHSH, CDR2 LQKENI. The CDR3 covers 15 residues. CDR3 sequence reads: CASSPRGLAGETQYF. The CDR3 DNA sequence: TGTGCCAGCTCACCGAGAGGACTAGCGGGAGAGACCCAGTACTTC. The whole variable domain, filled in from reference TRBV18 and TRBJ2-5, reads NAGVMQNPRHLVRRRGQEARLRCSPMKGHSHVYWYRQLPEEGLKFMVYLQKENIIDESGMPKERFSAEFPKEGPSILRIQQVVRGDSAAYFCASSPRGLAGETQYFGPGTRLLVL.

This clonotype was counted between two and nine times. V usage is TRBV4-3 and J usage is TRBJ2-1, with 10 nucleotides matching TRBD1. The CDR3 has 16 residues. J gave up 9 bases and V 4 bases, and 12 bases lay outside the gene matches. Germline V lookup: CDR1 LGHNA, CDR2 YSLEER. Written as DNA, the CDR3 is TGCGCCAGCAGCCCCATCGACAGGGGGCCGGAGGGTGAGCAGTTCTTC. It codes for CASSPIDRGPEGEQFF.

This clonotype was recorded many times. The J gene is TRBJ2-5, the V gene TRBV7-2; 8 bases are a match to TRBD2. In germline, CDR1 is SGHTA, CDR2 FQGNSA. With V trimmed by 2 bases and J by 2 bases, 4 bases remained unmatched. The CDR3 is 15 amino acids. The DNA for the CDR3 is TGTGCCAGCAGCTTAATAGCGGGGTATCAAGAGACCCAGTACTTC. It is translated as CASSLIAGYQETQYF. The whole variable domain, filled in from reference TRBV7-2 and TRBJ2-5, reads GAGVSQSPSNKVTEKGKDVELRCDPISGHTALYWYRQSLGQGLEFLIYFQGNSAPDKSGLPSDRFSAERTGGSVSTLTIQRTQQEDSAVYLCASSLIAGYQETQYFGPGTRLLVL.

The CDR3, as DNA: TGTGCCAGCAGTTATCATCAGCCCCAGCATTTT. This codes for CASSYHQPQHF. The chain couples TRBV28 to TRBJ1-5, with D unresolved. V lost 4 bases and J lost 5, with 3 bases in between. Germline V lookup: CDR1 MDHEN, CDR2 SYDVKM. CDR3 size: 11 residues. The full variable domain, in which reference TRBV28 and TRBJ1-5 provide the parts outside the CDR3, is DVKVTQSSRYLVKRTGEKVFLECVQDMDHENMFWYRQDPGLGLRLIYFSYDVKMKEKGDIPEGYSVSREKKERFSLILESASTNQTSMYLCASSYHQPQHFGDGTRLSIL.

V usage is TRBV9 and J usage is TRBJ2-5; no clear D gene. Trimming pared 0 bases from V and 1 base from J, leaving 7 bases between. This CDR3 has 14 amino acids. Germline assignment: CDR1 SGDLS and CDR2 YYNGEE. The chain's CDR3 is CASSVGQTQETQYF. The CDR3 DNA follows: TGTGCCAGCAGCGTAGGCCAGACCCAAGAGACCCAGTACTTC.

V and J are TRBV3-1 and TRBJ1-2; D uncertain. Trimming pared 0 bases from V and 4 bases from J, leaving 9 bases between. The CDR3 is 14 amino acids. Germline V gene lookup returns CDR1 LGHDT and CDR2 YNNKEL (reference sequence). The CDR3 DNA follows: TGTGCCAGCAGCCAAGATGCGAATACCTATGGCTACACCTTC. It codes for CASSQDANTYGYTF. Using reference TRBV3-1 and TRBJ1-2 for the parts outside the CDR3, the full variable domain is DTAVSQTPKYLVTQMGNDKSIKCEQNLGHDTMYWYKQDSKKFLKIMFSYNNKELIINETVPNRFSPKSPDKAHLNLHINSLELGDSAVYFCASSQDANTYGYTFGSGTRLTVV.

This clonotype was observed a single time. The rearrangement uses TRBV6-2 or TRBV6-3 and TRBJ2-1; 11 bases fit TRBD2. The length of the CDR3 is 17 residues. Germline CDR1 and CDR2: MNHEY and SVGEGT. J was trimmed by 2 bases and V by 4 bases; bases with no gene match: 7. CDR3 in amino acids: CASSWGSGGAAYNEQFF. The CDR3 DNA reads TGTGCCAGCAGTTGGGGTAGCGGGGGGGCGGCCTACAATGAGCAGTTCTTC.

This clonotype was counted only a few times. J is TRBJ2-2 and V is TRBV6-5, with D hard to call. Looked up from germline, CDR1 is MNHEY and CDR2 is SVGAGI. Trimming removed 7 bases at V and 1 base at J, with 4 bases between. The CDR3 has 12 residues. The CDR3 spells CASIGNTGELFF. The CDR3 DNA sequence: TGTGCCAGCATTGGGAACACCGGGGAGCTGTTTTTT.

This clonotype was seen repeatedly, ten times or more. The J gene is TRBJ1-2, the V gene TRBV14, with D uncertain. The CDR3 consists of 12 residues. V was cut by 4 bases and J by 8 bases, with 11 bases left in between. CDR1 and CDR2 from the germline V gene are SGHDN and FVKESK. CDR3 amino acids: CASSLGLVGYTF. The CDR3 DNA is TGTGCCAGCAGCCTAGGGCTCGTCGGCTACACCTTC.